The 17 T cell receptor beta chains presented below share a single source sample, sequenced in a study of cytomegalovirus exposure and HLA in healthy donors. PCR amplification relied on 60 Vbeta primers (plus 13 Jbeta primers). Assay used: immunoSEQ multiplex PCR; TCRdb lists only in-frame clones, some missing. The sample holds about 130,000 clones, roughly 79% seen once. Sequences were obtained from PBMCs. The receptor set was obtained from a man between 18 and 29 years old in good health and CMV-seronegative.

The chain recombines TRBV6-5 with TRBJ1-2, with no clear D. The length of the CDR3 is 13 residues. V dropped 2 bases and J dropped 5 bases, with 9 bases sitting between them. Germline values: CDR1 MNHEY, CDR2 SVGAGI. CDR3 sequence reads: CASSYRGHYGYTF. The CDR3 region has the DNA TGTGCCAGCAGTTACCGGGGTCATTATGGCTACACCTTC.

This sequence joins TRBV14 and TRBJ2-5, with 8 bases identical to TRBD2. With V trimmed by 5 bases and J by 1 base, 3 bases remained unmatched. Looked up from germline, CDR1 is SGHDN and CDR2 is FVKESK. CDR3 length equals 14 residues. The CDR3 bases are TGTGCCAGCAGCTGGCGGGGGGTCCAAGAGACCCAGTACTTC. Encoded protein: CASSWRGVQETQYF.

The rearrangement links TRBV16 to TRBJ1-1; D not resolved. The germline V gene has CDR1 KGHSY and CDR2 FQNENV. The CDR3 is 14 residues long. Trimming shortened V by 2 bases and J by 0 bases, and 7 bases separated the two germline ends. The CDR3 loop is CASSQQKMNTEAFF. The CDR3 DNA sequence: TGTGCCAGCAGCCAACAGAAGATGAACACTGAAGCTTTCTTT. The variable domain in full, with the rest retrieved from reference TRBV16 and TRBJ1-1, is GEEVAQTPKHLVRGEGQKAKLYCAPIKGHSYVFWYQQVLKNEFKFLISFQNENVFDETGMPKERFSAKCLPNSPCSLEIQATKLEDSAVYFCASSQQKMNTEAFFGQGTRLTVV.

The chain links TRBV5-5 to TRBJ2-2, with D hard to call. This CDR3 has 11 amino acids. CDR1 SGHKS and CDR2 YYEKEE come from the germline V gene (reference sequence). V lost 5 bases, J lost 8 bases, and 7 bases lay in between. CDR3 nucleotide sequence: TGTGCCAGCAGACTCCGAGGGGAGCTGTTTTTT. Translating gives CASRLRGELFF.

The J gene is TRBJ1-1, the V gene TRBV14; D is uncertain. V lost 4 bases and J 10 bases, leaving 10 bases between the germline ends. CDR1 and CDR2 from the germline V gene are SGHDN and FVKESK. CDR3 length: 11 amino acids. DNA of the CDR3: TGTGCCAGCAGCCTAACGGGAGGAGCTTTCTTT. It yields the protein CASSLTGGAFF.

V and J are TRBV7-9 and TRBJ2-6, with D maybe TRBD1 (5 bases). With 4 bases removed from V and 0 bases from J, the gap between germline ends came to 19 bases. The CDR3 consists of 19 residues. Germline V gene sequence: CDR1 SEHNR, CDR2 FQNEAQ (reference sequence). The CDR3 loop reads CASSSPWGVLSSGANVLTF. In DNA form, the CDR3 reads TGTGCCAGCAGCTCTCCCTGGGGCGTCCTTAGCTCTGGGGCCAACGTCCTGACTTTC.

The J gene is TRBJ2-3, the V gene TRBV9, with TRBD2 as a possible D gene (6 bases). CDR3 length: 16 residues. V was shortened by 2 bases and J by 2 bases, with 15 bases between the two germline ends. Germline V gene sequence: CDR1 SGDLS, CDR2 YYNGEE. Here the CDR3 reads CASSVPRGIHTDTQYF. In DNA, the CDR3 is TGTGCCAGCAGCGTCCCCCGGGGGATACACACAGATACGCAGTATTTT.

This sequence joins TRBV7-9 and TRBJ1-2, with D tentatively TRBD1 (5 bases). The germline CDR1 and CDR2 sequences are SEHNR and FQNEAQ (reference sequence). The CDR3 sequence is 15 residues long. Trimming took off 1 base at V and 4 bases at J, with 13 bases between the two ends. The CDR3 sequence: CASSLVSDILYGYTF. The CDR3 DNA reads as TGTGCCAGCAGCTTAGTGTCGGACATCCTCTATGGCTACACCTTC. The full variable domain, completed using reference TRBV7-9 and TRBJ1-2, is DTGVSQNPRHKITKRGQNVTFRCDPISEHNRLYWYRQTLGQGPEFLTYFQNEAQLEKSRLLSDRFSAERPKGSFSTLEIQRTEQGDSAMYLCASSLVSDILYGYTFGSGTRLTVV.

This chain uses TRBV27 with TRBJ2-7, with D perhaps TRBD2 (7 bases). This CDR3 is 13 amino acids long. Germline values: CDR1 MNHEY, CDR2 SMNVEV (reference sequence). Between the trimmed V and J ends, which lost 5 bases and 6 bases, there was a span of 14 bases. CDR3 nucleotides: TGTGCCAGCAGTAATTCACGGGGGGCCGAGCAGTACTTC. This codes for CASSNSRGAEQYF.

The rearrangement uses TRBV7-2 and TRBJ2-3, with 8 bases lining up with TRBD2. V dropped 3 bases and J dropped 4; count of bases not matched to a gene: 6. This CDR3 spans 15 amino acids. Germline CDR1 and CDR2: SGHTA and FQGNSA. CDR3 in amino acids: CASSLGGGLADTQYF. As DNA, the CDR3 is TGTGCCAGCAGCTTGGGCGGGGGGCTGGCAGATACGCAGTATTTT.

The J gene is TRBJ2-7, the V gene TRBV27; TRBD2 is a possible D gene (6 bases). V was cut by 9 bases and J by 7 bases, with 22 bases left in between. CDR1 MNHEY and CDR2 SMNVEV come from the germline V gene (reference sequence). CDR3 length equals 14 residues. CDR3 loop: CASSRRAQVYEQYF. In DNA, the CDR3 is TGTGCCAGTTCAAGGAGGGCTCAGGTATATGAGCAGTACTTC.

The genes are TRBV14 and TRBJ1-6, with no clear D. This CDR3 is built from 13 residues. The V gene lost 4 bases and the J gene lost 11 bases, with 12 bases spanning the gap. From germline, CDR1 is SGHDN and CDR2 FVKESK. CDR3 residues: CASSLSEVAPLHF. The CDR3 bases are TGTGCCAGCAGCCTCTCAGAAGTGGCACCCCTCCACTTT. The whole variable domain, filled in from reference TRBV14 and TRBJ1-6, reads EAGVTQFPSHSVIEKGQTVTLRCDPISGHDNLYWYRRVMGKEIKFLLHFVKESKQDESGMPNNRFLAERTGGTYSTLKVQPAELEDSGVYFCASSLSEVAPLHFGNGTRLTVT.

This clone was picked up one time. V is TRBV10-1 and J is TRBJ2-1, with a weak D call TRBD1 (5 bases). V was trimmed by 3 bases and J by 3 bases, leaving 6 bases between them. Germline V gene sequence: CDR1 WNHNN, CDR2 SYGVQD (reference sequence). This CDR3 is 13 amino acids long. In DNA form, the CDR3 reads TGCGCCAGCAGTGAAGACAGCTACAATGAGCAGTTCTTC. Protein product: CASSEDSYNEQFF.

The sample holds one count of this clone. This chain links TRBV30 with TRBJ1-5; the match to TRBD1 covers 8 bases. The germline gives CDR1 GTSNPN, CDR2 SVGIG (reference sequence). V was clipped by 1 base and J by 5 bases; unmatched bases: 4. This CDR3 comprises 14 residues. The CDR3, as DNA: TGTGCCTGGAGTGGGACAGGGCAGGATCAGCCCCAGCATTTT. As protein: CAWSGTGQDQPQHF. Filled out from reference TRBV30 and TRBJ1-5, the complete variable domain reads SQTIHQWPATLVQPVGSPLSLECTVEGTSNPNLYWYRQAAGRGLQLLFYSVGIGQISSEVPQNLSASRPQDRQFILSSKKLLLSDSGFYLCAWSGTGQDQPQHFGDGTRLSIL.

The chain uses TRBV2 and TRBJ1-6; TRBD1 matches 8 bases. Losses at the gene ends were 7 bases for V and 2 bases for J; bases not matched to a gene: 7. Germline-derived CDR1 and CDR2 are SNHLY and FYNNEI. The CDR3 sequence is 16 residues long. The CDR3 protein is CASMETGVTYNSPLHF. CDR3 nucleotide sequence: TGTGCCAGCATGGAGACAGGGGTGACCTATAATTCACCCCTCCACTTT. Supplemented by reference TRBV2 and TRBJ1-6, the full variable domain reads EPEVTQTPSHQVTQMGQEVILRCVPISNHLYFYWYRQILGQKVEFLVSFYNNEISEKSEIFDDQFSVERPDGSNFTLKIRSTKLEDSAMYFCASMETGVTYNSPLHFGNGTRLTVT.

The chain carries TRBV27 and TRBJ2-5; D may be TRBD1 (7 bases). The V gene's germline CDR1 is MNHEY and CDR2 SMNVEV (reference sequence). V lost 0 bases, J lost 4 bases, and 15 bases lay in between. The CDR3 has 16 residues. DNA of the CDR3: TGTGCCAGCAGTTTATCGCGCAGGGGGGTGTCAGAGACCCAGTACTTC. Residues: CASSLSRRGVSETQYF.

This rearrangement joins TRBV9 to TRBJ2-6; D possibly corresponds to TRBD1 (5 bases). Trimming shortened V by 2 bases and J by 2 bases, and 14 bases separated the two germline ends. Germline V CDR1 and CDR2: SGDLS, YYNGEE. The CDR3 runs to 17 residues. The CDR3 DNA sequence: TGTGCCAGCAGCGTTATCGGTACCAGGGCTGGGGCCAACGTCCTGACTTTC. Residues: CASSVIGTRAGANVLTF.